The 32 T cell receptor beta chains below come from one sample, sequenced in a study of blood T cell repertoires in COVID-19. Libraries were prepared by immunoSEQ multiplex PCR; TCRdb keeps only in-frame clonotypes and omits some of them. The repertoire consists of 64,000 or so clones, with more than 60% occurring once and the leading ten covering 9.7%. The sequencing input was peripheral blood. These receptors came from a human donor in a cohort sampled during active COVID-19.

The rearrangement joins TRBV7-9 to TRBJ2-3, with 12 bases lining up with TRBD2. V gave up 6 bases and J gave up 2 bases; unmatched junction bases: 6. Germline V CDR1 and CDR2: SEHNR, FQNEAQ (reference sequence). The CDR3 totals 16 residues. CDR3 sequence reads: CASSGGLAGITDTQYF. Written as DNA, the CDR3 is TGTGCCAGCAGTGGTGGACTAGCGGGAATCACAGATACGCAGTATTTT.

The chain carries TRBV4-2 and TRBJ2-5; TRBD1 matches at 7 bases. Losses at the gene ends were 5 bases for V and 2 bases for J; bases not matched to a gene: 11. Germline loops: CDR1 LGHNA, CDR2 YNFKEQ. The CDR3 extends over 16 amino acids. CDR3 sequence reads: CASSSMNKGQQETQYF. The CDR3 region has the DNA TGTGCCAGCAGCTCGATGAATAAGGGACAGCAAGAGACCCAGTACTTC.

The chain employs TRBV4-3 and TRBJ2-2; D not certain. The CDR3 is made up of 14 amino acids. Germline V gene data show CDR1 as LGHNA and CDR2 as YSLEER. V was pared by 0 bases and J by 7 bases, with 9 bases between. The CDR3 region has the DNA TGCGCCAGCAGCCAAGAGGTCCGCGGCGGGGAGCTGTTTTTT. Encoded protein: CASSQEVRGGELFF.

The chain links TRBV27 to TRBJ1-2; the match to TRBD1 covers 8 bases. This CDR3 region has 15 residues. Germline values: CDR1 MNHEY, CDR2 SMNVEV (reference sequence). The V segment lost 0 bases and the J segment 6 bases; nucleotides outside the gene matches: 6. The CDR3 is CASSLSSQGADGYTF. In DNA, the CDR3 is TGTGCCAGCAGTTTATCATCTCAGGGGGCTGATGGCTACACCTTC.

This rearrangement joins TRBV20-1 to TRBJ2-1; D not resolved. The CDR3 totals 11 residues. The V gene's germline CDR1 is DFQATT and CDR2 SNEGSKA (reference sequence). Trimming left V 6 bases short and J 7 bases short, with 10 bases between. The CDR3 sequence: CSAPRRNEQFF. In DNA, the CDR3 is TGCAGTGCCCCCCGGAGAAATGAGCAGTTCTTC.

CDR3 loop: CAWGENNEQFF. CDR3 nucleotide sequence: TGTGCCTGGGGGGAGAACAATGAGCAGTTCTTC. This chain links TRBV30 with TRBJ2-1; D is possibly TRBD2 (5 bases). In germline, CDR1 is GTSNPN, CDR2 SVGIG (reference sequence). The CDR3 is 11 residues long. Trimming shortened V by 5 bases and J by 5 bases, and 7 bases separated the two germline ends.

The V and J genes are TRBV2 and TRBJ1-5; weak D call: TRBD1 (5 bases). CDR3 length: 14 amino acids. Trimming removed 6 bases from V and 10 bases from J, with 19 bases in between. Germline CDR1 is SNHLY and CDR2 is FYNNEI. The CDR3 loop reads CASSDGTWEVPQHF. CDR3 nucleotides: TGTGCCAGCAGCGACGGGACTTGGGAGGTCCCCCAGCATTTT.

The genes are TRBV14 and TRBJ2-1, with TRBD2 identical over 9 bases. Germline CDR1 and CDR2: SGHDN and FVKESK. The CDR3 covers 18 residues. With 0 bases clipped from V and 5 bases from J, the junction kept 11 bases outside the gene matches. The CDR3 bases are TGTGCCAGCAGCCAAGATTCAGTTTTGCTAGCGGGAAACAATGAGCAGTTCTTC. Translation: CASSQDSVLLAGNNEQFF.

The rearrangement uses TRBV3-1 (or the pseudogene TRBV3-2) and TRBJ1-2; possibly TRBD1 for D (5 bases). The CDR3 extends over 12 amino acids. Germline V gene sequence: CDR1 LGHDT, CDR2 YNNKEL (reference sequence). The ends were cut back, 4 bases at V and 6 bases at J, with 9 bases in the middle. DNA for the CDR3: TGTGCCAGCAGCCGTTGGGGGGATGGCTACACCTTC. Amino acid sequence: CASSRWGDGYTF.

Concerning this clone: One end of the junction is discordant with germline, which a read error may explain. The chain has TRBV6-2 or TRBV6-3 and TRBJ2-1; 9 positions agree with TRBD1. Germline CDR1 MNHEY, CDR2 SVGEGT. CDR3 length: 15 residues. This chain's CDR3 is CASSRTGGSNNEQFF. The CDR3 DNA reads TGTGCCAGCAGCCGAACAGGGGGCTCCAACAATGAGCAGTTCTTC.

CDR3 loop: CASRPALAGGPNEQFF. The DNA for the CDR3 is TGTGCCAGCAGGCCGGCGTTAGCGGGAGGACCCAATGAGCAGTTCTTC. The genes are TRBV27 and TRBJ2-1; 10 nucleotides line up with TRBD2. The V and J ends lost 6 bases and 6 bases, in that order; junction bases with no gene match: 11. CDR1 is MNHEY, CDR2 SMNVEV, per germline (reference sequence). The CDR3 is 16 amino acids.

The chain recombines TRBV6-5 with TRBJ2-1, with 7 bases fitting TRBD2. This CDR3 is 16 amino acids long. CDR1 is MNHEY, CDR2 SVGAGI, per germline. V gave up 0 bases and J gave up 5 bases; unmatched junction bases: 7. The CDR3 region is CASSYSSGLYDNEQFF. As DNA, the CDR3 is TGTGCCAGCAGTTACTCCTCGGGACTATACGACAATGAGCAGTTCTTC.

Only one count was recorded for this clone. This chain links TRBV2 with TRBJ2-2, with a weak D call TRBD2 (6 bases). This CDR3 comprises 12 residues. The germline gives CDR1 SNHLY, CDR2 FYNNEI. V was trimmed by 10 bases and J by 3 bases, leaving 9 bases between them. This CDR3 reads CATGGYTGELFF. The DNA of the CDR3 is TGTGCCACTGGGGGGTACACCGGGGAGCTGTTTTTT.

V is TRBV2 and J is TRBJ2-3, with 13 positions matching TRBD2. The germline V gene encodes CDR1 SNHLY and CDR2 FYNNEI. V lost 7 bases, J lost 2 bases, and 12 bases stayed unmatched. The CDR3 is made up of 18 amino acids. This CDR3 is CASTRGTSGNPYTDTQYF. CDR3 coding DNA: TGTGCCAGCACTAGAGGGACTAGCGGGAACCCATACACAGATACGCAGTATTTT.

The rearrangement joins TRBV11-3 to TRBJ2-1; 12 nucleotides line up with TRBD2. CDR1 SGHNT and CDR2 YENEEA come from the germline V gene. With 4 bases clipped from V and 7 bases from J, the junction kept 8 bases outside the gene matches. This CDR3 has 16 amino acids. CDR3 coding DNA: TGTGCCAGCAGCTCCGGACTAGCGGGACTGGCAAATGAGCAGTTCTTC. Translated: CASSSGLAGLANEQFF.

The V call is TRBV10-1, the J call TRBJ2-5, with D tentatively TRBD1 (6 bases). Germline lookup yields CDR1 WNHNN and CDR2 SYGVQD (reference sequence). Between the trimmed V and J ends, which lost 8 bases and 2 bases, there was a span of 12 bases. The CDR3 has 13 residues. CDR3 in DNA: TGCGCCAGCTCACTGGACAGTCAAGAGACCCAGTACTTC. This codes for CASSLDSQETQYF.

The rearrangement uses TRBV19 and TRBJ1-5; D gene ambiguous. V lost 3 bases, J lost 6 bases, and 6 bases lay in between. The V gene's germline CDR1 is LNHDA and CDR2 SQIVND (reference sequence). The CDR3 has 12 amino acids. CDR3 region: CASSMPGQPQHF. CDR3 nucleotide sequence: TGTGCCAGTAGTATGCCCGGTCAGCCCCAGCATTTT. Filled out from reference TRBV19 and TRBJ1-5, the complete variable domain reads DGGITQSPKYLFRKEGQNVTLSCEQNLNHDAMYWYRQDPGQGLRLIYYSQIVNDFQKGDIAEGYSVSREKKESFPLTVTSAQKNPTAFYLCASSMPGQPQHFGDGTRLSIL.

Concerning this clone itself: One end of the junction varies from germline; a read error may be responsible. The rearrangement uses TRBV6-6 and TRBJ1-6; the match to TRBD1 covers 9 bases. In germline, CDR1 is MNHNY, CDR2 SVGAGI (reference sequence). The CDR3 is 16 residues long. The CDR3 coding sequence is TGTGCCAGCAGCTACTCCGGACAGGGGATAATTTCACCCCTCCACTTT. Translated, it gives CASSYSGQGIISPLHF.

This clone was seen a few times. The rearrangement joins TRBV6-4 to TRBJ1-5; possible D gene TRBD1, 5 bases. V lost 3 bases and J 4 bases, leaving 7 bases between the germline ends. The germline gives CDR1 MRHNA, CDR2 SNTAGT. The CDR3 has 13 amino acids. This chain's CDR3 is CASSETENQPQHF. In DNA, the CDR3 is TGTGCCAGCAGTGAGACAGAGAATCAGCCCCAGCATTTT.

This chain uses TRBV10-3 with TRBJ1-5; D gene ambiguous. Germline lookup yields CDR1 ENHRY and CDR2 SYGVKD. This CDR3 has 13 amino acids. The V gene lost 0 bases and the J gene lost 6 bases, with 6 bases spanning the gap. DNA for the CDR3: TGTGCCATCAGTGAGTCGACGGGTCAGCCCCAGCATTTT. Translating gives CAISESTGQPQHF.

This sequence joins TRBV10-3 and TRBJ2-7; 8 bases agree with TRBD2. The CDR3 loop spans 15 amino acids. After removal of 10 bases from V and 2 bases from J, the junction contained 13 bases not matched to a gene. The germline V gene has CDR1 ENHRY and CDR2 SYGVKD. CDR3 DNA: TGTGCCACCCTCTCGGGAGGGAGGGGGACCTACGAGCAGTACTTC. This encodes CATLSGGRGTYEQYF.

This clone was detected only once. An end of the junction differs from the germline gene, which may be a read error. The V call is TRBV24-1, the J call TRBJ2-2, with no clear D. This CDR3 region has 13 residues. CDR1 and CDR2 (germline): KGHDR, SFDVKD. The CDR3 is CVTSPARTGELFF. CDR3 nucleotides: TGTGTCACCTCCCCAGCGAGGACCGGGGAGCTGTTTTTT.

The rearrangement uses TRBV10-3 and TRBJ2-1; no reliable D call. CDR1 and CDR2 (germline): ENHRY, SYGVKD. V was pared by 3 bases and J by 6 bases, with 12 bases between. CDR3 length: 14 residues. CDR3 coding DNA: TGTGCCATCAGTGATACCTCTACGGGCAATGAGCAGTTCTTC. As protein: CAISDTSTGNEQFF.

V usage is TRBV12-3 or TRBV12-4 and J usage is TRBJ1-1, with D unresolved. V was pared by 6 bases and J by 10 bases, with 9 bases between. This CDR3 has 10 residues. The CDR3 protein is CASSGSGAFF. The CDR3 DNA reads as TGTGCCAGCAGCGGGTCTGGAGCTTTCTTT.

The gene calls are TRBV18 and TRBJ2-3, with 8 bases that match TRBD2. Trimming took 5 bases from V and 2 from J; bases not matched to a gene: 9. CDR3 length: 16 amino acids. From germline, CDR1 is KGHSH and CDR2 LQKENI. CDR3 residues: CASSSTGLGDTDTQYF. CDR3 nucleotides: TGTGCCAGCTCATCCACGGGACTAGGGGACACAGATACGCAGTATTTT.

The chain uses TRBV5-1 and TRBJ2-2; D is perhaps TRBD2 (6 bases). The CDR3 has 15 residues. Trimming pared 7 bases from V and 5 bases from J, leaving 18 bases between. The germline gives CDR1 SGHRS, CDR2 YFSETQ. The DNA of the CDR3 is TGCGCCAGCCGAGACGGTAGCGCGGGGACCGGGGAGCTGTTTTTT. Amino acids: CASRDGSAGTGELFF.

The V and J genes are TRBV5-6 and TRBJ1-2; D not certain. V lost 1 base to trimming and J lost 8 bases, with 12 bases between them. CDR1 and CDR2 from the germline V gene are SGHDT and YYEEEE. The CDR3 is 13 residues long. The CDR3 here is CASSLLSVSGYTF. For the CDR3, the DNA is TGTGCCAGCAGCTTGCTCTCGGTATCGGGCTACACCTTC.

The V and J genes are TRBV6-6 and TRBJ2-5, with TRBD1 matching 9 bases. The CDR3 runs 15 residues. V lost 6 bases and J lost 5; bases outside the gene matches: 10. Germline V CDR1 and CDR2: MNHNY, SVGAGI (reference sequence). CDR3 residues: CASSPQTGGKETQYF. The CDR3 bases are TGTGCCAGCAGCCCCCAGACAGGGGGGAAGGAGACCCAGTACTTC.

This clone was found once. V is TRBV19 and J is TRBJ2-1; 8 bases are a match to TRBD2. J lost 7 bases, V lost 1 base, and 9 bases had no gene match. The germline CDR1 and CDR2 sequences are LNHDA and SQIVND (reference sequence). CDR3 length: 16 amino acids. This CDR3 is CASSIVSGNSQNEQFF. In nucleotides, the CDR3 is TGTGCCAGTAGTATAGTTAGCGGGAACTCCCAGAATGAGCAGTTCTTC.

This chain connects TRBV11-2 to TRBJ1-1; D remains ambiguous. V was cut by 0 bases and J by 4 bases, with 12 bases left in between. The CDR3 totals 15 residues. The germline V gene has CDR1 SGHAT and CDR2 FQNNGV. CDR3 sequence reads: CASSLDSGTGTEAFF. As DNA, the CDR3 is TGTGCCAGCAGCTTAGATTCGGGTACGGGCACTGAAGCTTTCTTT.

The V and J genes are TRBV7-2 and TRBJ1-6; tentatively, D is TRBD1 (5 bases). The V gene's germline CDR1 is SGHTA and CDR2 FQGNSA. V dropped 6 bases and J dropped 6 bases, with 12 bases sitting between them. This CDR3 is built from 14 residues. CDR3 sequence reads: CASRVGVGNSPLHF. The DNA for the CDR3 is TGTGCCAGCAGGGTAGGGGTCGGTAATTCACCCCTCCACTTT.

This chain uses TRBV2 with TRBJ2-1; 13 bases are a match to TRBD2. Germline trimming cut 8 bases from V and 9 bases from J; bases unmatched to any gene: 10. Germline CDR1 SNHLY, CDR2 FYNNEI. The CDR3 loop spans 15 amino acids. The CDR3 here is CASFGTSGTLGEQFF. The CDR3, as DNA: TGTGCCAGCTTTGGGACTAGCGGGACGTTAGGTGAGCAGTTCTTC.